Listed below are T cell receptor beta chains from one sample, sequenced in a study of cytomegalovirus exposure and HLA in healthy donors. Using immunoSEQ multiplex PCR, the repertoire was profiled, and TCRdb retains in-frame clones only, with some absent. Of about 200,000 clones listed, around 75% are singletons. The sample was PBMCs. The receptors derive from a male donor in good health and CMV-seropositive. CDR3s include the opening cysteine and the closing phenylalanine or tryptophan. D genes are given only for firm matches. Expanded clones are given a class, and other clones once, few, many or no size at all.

CDR3aa: CASSQDLTDRNQPQHF; CDR3nt: TGTGCCAGCAGCCAAGATCTGACCGACAGAAATCAGCCCCAGCATTTT; v_gene: TRBV4-2; abundance: few; j_gene: TRBJ1-5; d_gene: .
CDR3aa: CASSTGTGGLKNSPLHF; CDR3nt: TGTGCCAGCAGCACCGGGACAGGGGGCTTGAAAAATTCACCCCTCCACTTT; v_gene: TRBV7-8; abundance: .; j_gene: TRBJ1-6; d_gene: TRBD1
CDR3aa: CAWSVRLGNQPQHF; CDR3nt: TGTGCCTGGAGTGTGAGGTTGGGCAATCAGCCCCAGCATTTT; v_gene: TRBV30; abundance: .; j_gene: TRBJ1-5; d_gene: .
CDR3aa: CASSGTGGRQPQHF; CDR3nt: TGTGCCAGCAGTGGGACAGGGGGTCGACAGCCCCAGCATTTT; v_gene: TRBV2; abundance: .; j_gene: TRBJ1-5; d_gene: TRBD1
CDR3aa: CASSPGLAKGETQYF; CDR3nt: TGTGCCAGCAGCCCGGGACTAGCGAAGGGAGAGACCCAGTACTTC; v_gene: TRBV7-3; abundance: .; j_gene: TRBJ2-5; d_gene: TRBD2
CDR3aa: CASSQVVQGAGGEQFF; CDR3nt: TGTGCCAGCAGCCAAGTTGTGCAGGGGGCAGGAGGTGAGCAGTTCTTC; v_gene: TRBV4-2; abundance: .; j_gene: TRBJ2-1; d_gene: TRBD1
CDR3aa: CASTYPSTGGAGEKLFF; CDR3nt: TGTGCCAGCACCTACCCATCGACAGGGGGGGCGGGTGAAAAACTGTTTTTT; v_gene: TRBV28; abundance: .; j_gene: TRBJ1-4; d_gene: TRBD1
CDR3aa: CASSYSDRGNQPQHF; CDR3nt: TGTGCCAGCAGTTACTCGGACAGGGGCAATCAGCCCCAGCATTTT; v_gene: TRBV6-6; abundance: .; j_gene: TRBJ1-5; d_gene: TRBD1
CDR3aa: CAAAPVGGTDTQYF; CDR3nt: TGTGCCGCTGCCCCGGTGGGGGGGACAGATACGCAGTATTTT; v_gene: TRBV2; abundance: .; j_gene: TRBJ2-3; d_gene: TRBD2
CDR3aa: CASSLPGEQETQYF; CDR3nt: TGTGCCAGCAGCTTACCCGGGGAGCAAGAGACCCAGTACTTC; v_gene: TRBV5-6; abundance: few; j_gene: TRBJ2-5; d_gene: .
CDR3aa: CASSPWGQGYEQYF; CDR3nt: TGTGCCAGCAGCCCCTGGGGACAGGGCTACGAGCAGTACTTC; v_gene: TRBV5-4; abundance: once; j_gene: TRBJ2-7; d_gene: TRBD1
CDR3aa: CASSILAPGTEAFF; CDR3nt: TGTGCCAGTAGTATTCTTGCCCCGGGAACTGAAGCTTTCTTT; v_gene: TRBV19; abundance: .; j_gene: TRBJ1-1; d_gene: .
CDR3aa: CASSGGSYEQYF; CDR3nt: TGTGCCAGCAGCGGCGGGAGTTACGAGCAGTACTTC; v_gene: TRBV5-4; abundance: .; j_gene: TRBJ2-7; d_gene: TRBD2
CDR3aa: CASIGGITGELFF; CDR3nt: TGTGCCAGCATTGGAGGCATCACCGGGGAGCTGTTTTTT; v_gene: TRBV6-1; abundance: few; j_gene: TRBJ2-2; d_gene: .
CDR3aa: CASSPRRGAYGYTF; CDR3nt: TGTGCCAGCAGCCCACGGAGGGGAGCCTATGGCTACACCTTC; v_gene: TRBV13; abundance: .; j_gene: TRBJ1-2; d_gene: .
CDR3aa: CASTKFQGSKNIQYF; CDR3nt: TGTGCCAGTACCAAATTCCAGGGGTCCAAAAACATTCAGTACTTC; v_gene: TRBV19; abundance: .; j_gene: TRBJ2-4; d_gene: .
CDR3aa: CASSLEKRVGGIQYF; CDR3nt: TGTGCCAGCAGCTTGGAAAAGAGGGTGGGAGGCATTCAGTACTTC; v_gene: TRBV5-4; abundance: .; j_gene: TRBJ2-4; d_gene: .
CDR3aa: CAGSPSRRYEQYF; CDR3nt: TGTGCCGGCTCACCGTCGCGGCGCTACGAGCAGTACTTC; v_gene: TRBV18; abundance: .; j_gene: TRBJ2-7; d_gene: .
CDR3aa: CASSLLEGQGGYTF; CDR3nt: TGTGCCAGCAGTTTACTGGAAGGTCAGGGTGGCTACACCTTC; v_gene: TRBV27; abundance: .; j_gene: TRBJ1-2; d_gene: .
CDR3aa: CASSTGQNYGYTF; CDR3nt: TGTGCCAGCAGTACGGGACAAAACTATGGCTACACCTTC; v_gene: TRBV28; abundance: once; j_gene: TRBJ1-2; d_gene: .
CDR3aa: CASSLSQQGGEKLFF; CDR3nt: TGCGCCAGCAGCTTGTCTCAACAGGGGGGTGAAAAACTGTTTTTT; v_gene: TRBV5-1; abundance: .; j_gene: TRBJ1-4; d_gene: TRBD1
CDR3aa: CASRTGQVSGELFF; CDR3nt: TGTGCCAGCAGGACAGGGCAGGTCTCCGGGGAGCTGTTTTTT; v_gene: TRBV6-6; abundance: .; j_gene: TRBJ2-2; d_gene: TRBD1
CDR3aa: CASSQSPRPGRNTIYF; CDR3nt: TGCGCCAGCAGCCAATCTCCCCGCCCAGGGAGAAACACCATATATTTT; v_gene: TRBV4-1; abundance: .; j_gene: TRBJ1-3; d_gene: .
CDR3aa: CASSLVLAGAINEQYF; CDR3nt: TGTGCCAGCAGTTTAGTTCTAGCGGGAGCAATCAACGAGCAGTACTTC; v_gene: TRBV27; abundance: .; j_gene: TRBJ2-7; d_gene: TRBD2
CDR3aa: CSVETGPYAQYF; CDR3nt: TGCAGCGTTGAGACAGGCCCTTACGCGCAGTACTTC; v_gene: TRBV29-1; abundance: few; j_gene: TRBJ2-7; d_gene: .
CDR3aa: CASGDRPPVGYTF; CDR3nt: TGTGCCAGCGGGGACAGGCCCCCCGTCGGCTACACCTTC; v_gene: TRBV2; abundance: .; j_gene: TRBJ1-2; d_gene: TRBD1
CDR3aa: CASSLEHYGYTF; CDR3nt: TGTGCCAGCAGCTTAGAGCACTATGGCTACACCTTC; v_gene: TRBV7-9; abundance: few; j_gene: TRBJ1-2; d_gene: .
CDR3aa: CASSPSRGDYSTDTQYF; CDR3nt: TGTGCCAGCAGTCCCAGCCGAGGGGACTATAGCACAGATACGCAGTATTTT; v_gene: TRBV27; abundance: .; j_gene: TRBJ2-3; d_gene: TRBD2
CDR3aa: CASSLGFRQGASDTQYF; CDR3nt: TGCGCCAGCAGCTTGGGATTCCGACAGGGCGCTTCAGATACGCAGTATTTT; v_gene: TRBV5-1; abundance: .; j_gene: TRBJ2-3; d_gene: TRBD1
CDR3aa: CASSFRQGFSATNEKLFF; CDR3nt: TGTGCCAGCAGTTTTCGACAGGGCTTCTCCGCAACTAATGAAAAACTGTTTTTT; v_gene: TRBV27; abundance: .; j_gene: TRBJ1-4; d_gene: TRBD1
CDR3aa: CASSLGGHTNTGELFF; CDR3nt: TGCGCCAGCAGCTTGGGAGGTCACACGAACACCGGGGAGCTGTTTTTT; v_gene: TRBV5-1; abundance: .; j_gene: TRBJ2-2; d_gene: .
CDR3aa: CASSITGNYGYTF; CDR3nt: TGTGCCAGTAGTATCACAGGGAACTATGGCTACACCTTC; v_gene: TRBV19; abundance: .; j_gene: TRBJ1-2; d_gene: .
CDR3aa: CASSLIAPGTADNEKLFF; CDR3nt: TGTGCCAGCAGCTTAATCGCCCCCGGGACAGCTGATAATGAAAAACTGTTTTTT; v_gene: TRBV7-2; abundance: .; j_gene: TRBJ1-4; d_gene: TRBD1
CDR3aa: CASKASETYNEQFF; CDR3nt: TGTGCCAGTAAAGCTAGCGAGACCTACAATGAGCAGTTCTTC; v_gene: TRBV6-6; abundance: few; j_gene: TRBJ2-1; d_gene: .
CDR3aa: CASSEDPGQGGYTF; CDR3nt: TGTGCCAGCAGTGAGGATCCGGGACAGGGAGGCTACACCTTC; v_gene: TRBV6-1; abundance: .; j_gene: TRBJ1-2; d_gene: TRBD1
CDR3aa: CASRFFTSNTDTQYF; CDR3nt: TGTGCCAGCAGATTCTTCACTTCTAACACAGATACGCAGTATTTT; v_gene: TRBV28; abundance: .; j_gene: TRBJ2-3; d_gene: .
CDR3aa: CASSQRGNDGYTF; CDR3nt: TGTGCCAGCAGCCAAAGGGGTAACGATGGCTACACCTTC; v_gene: TRBV4-2; abundance: .; j_gene: TRBJ1-2; d_gene: .
CDR3aa: CASSLGLLVTSTDTQYF; CDR3nt: TGCGCCAGCAGCTTGGGACTACTCGTAACTAGCACAGATACGCAGTATTTT; v_gene: TRBV5-1; abundance: .; j_gene: TRBJ2-3; d_gene: .
CDR3aa: CASRGGYLGISNEGLGPEAFF; CDR3nt: TGTGCCAGTAGGGGGGGTTATTTAGGGATTTCTAACGAGGGCCTGGGGCCTGAAGCTTTCTTT; v_gene: TRBV19; abundance: .; j_gene: TRBJ1-1; d_gene: .
CDR3aa: CSVSSGGDYGYTF; CDR3nt: TGCAGCGTTTCCTCAGGGGGAGACTATGGCTACACCTTC; v_gene: TRBV29-1; abundance: .; j_gene: TRBJ1-2; d_gene: TRBD1
CDR3aa: CASSQDLENEQFF; CDR3nt: TGTGCCAGCAGCCAAGATCTGGAGAATGAGCAGTTCTTC; v_gene: TRBV14; abundance: .; j_gene: TRBJ2-1; d_gene: .
CDR3aa: CASSPQDRAYEQYF; CDR3nt: TGTGCCAGCAGTCCCCAGGACAGAGCGTACGAGCAGTACTTC; v_gene: TRBV25-1; abundance: .; j_gene: TRBJ2-7; d_gene: .
CDR3aa: CASSLGLAELYEQYF; CDR3nt: TGCGCCAGCAGCCTAGGACTAGCGGAGCTCTACGAGCAGTACTTC; v_gene: TRBV4-1; abundance: .; j_gene: TRBJ2-7; d_gene: TRBD2
CDR3aa: CASSSAWSLNGNTIYF; CDR3nt: TGTGCCAGCTCCTCTGCTTGGTCCCTAAATGGAAACACCATATATTTT; v_gene: TRBV27; abundance: .; j_gene: TRBJ1-3; d_gene: .
CDR3aa: CASDRGGETQYF; CDR3nt: TGTGCCAGCGACAGGGGGGGAGAGACCCAGTACTTC; v_gene: TRBV9; abundance: .; j_gene: TRBJ2-5; d_gene: TRBD1
CDR3aa: CASSVRQGSENSPLHF; CDR3nt: TGTGCCAGCAGCGTAAGACAGGGGAGTGAGAATTCACCCCTCCACTTT; v_gene: TRBV9; abundance: once; j_gene: TRBJ1-6; d_gene: TRBD1
CDR3aa: CASSGGRVGQPQHF; CDR3nt: TGTGCCAGCAGCGGGGGCCGGGTGGGGCAGCCCCAGCATTTT; v_gene: TRBV5-5; abundance: .; j_gene: TRBJ1-5; d_gene: .
CDR3aa: CASSYGIGGTQQYF; CDR3nt: TGTGCCAGCAGTTACGGTATAGGAGGTACGCAGCAGTACTTC; v_gene: TRBV6-6; abundance: few; j_gene: TRBJ2-7; d_gene: .
CDR3aa: CASTGLEFGPGELFF; CDR3nt: TGTGCCAGCACAGGACTAGAATTTGGTCCCGGGGAGCTGTTTTTT; v_gene: TRBV27; abundance: .; j_gene: TRBJ2-2; d_gene: TRBD2
CDR3aa: CAWNGRLDEKLFF; CDR3nt: TGTGCCTGGAATGGCCGGCTAGATGAAAAACTGTTTTTT; v_gene: TRBV30; abundance: .; j_gene: TRBJ1-4; d_gene: .
CDR3aa: CASSYDRDRVYEQYF; CDR3nt: TGTGCCAGCAGCTACGACCGGGACAGAGTCTACGAGCAGTACTTC; v_gene: TRBV7-8; abundance: .; j_gene: TRBJ2-7; d_gene: TRBD1
CDR3aa: CASSPGSNQPQHF; CDR3nt: TGTGCCAGCAGTCCAGGTAGCAATCAGCCCCAGCATTTT; v_gene: TRBV6-5; abundance: once; j_gene: TRBJ1-5; d_gene: .
CDR3aa: CASSLRLAGTDTQYF; CDR3nt: TGTGCCAGCAGCTTAAGACTAGCGGGAACAGATACGCAGTATTTT; v_gene: TRBV7-3; abundance: .; j_gene: TRBJ2-3; d_gene: TRBD2
CDR3aa: CASSFGGGGGLNTEAFF; CDR3nt: TGTGCCAGCAGCTTTGGGGGGGGCGGGGGTCTGAACACTGAAGCTTTCTTT; v_gene: TRBV13; abundance: .; j_gene: TRBJ1-1; d_gene: .
CDR3aa: CASSLAVETYEQYF; CDR3nt: TGTGCCAGCAGCTTAGCTGTCGAGACCTACGAGCAGTACTTC; v_gene: TRBV7-9; abundance: .; j_gene: TRBJ2-7; d_gene: .
CDR3aa: CASSLEGQRFYEQYF; CDR3nt: TGTGCCAGCAGCTTGGAGGGACAGAGATTCTACGAGCAGTACTTC; v_gene: TRBV5-6; abundance: .; j_gene: TRBJ2-7; d_gene: TRBD1
CDR3aa: CASSLVGTPNTGELFF; CDR3nt: TGTGCCAGCAGCTTGGTGGGGACACCGAACACCGGGGAGCTGTTTTTT; v_gene: TRBV5-6; abundance: .; j_gene: TRBJ2-2; d_gene: .
CDR3aa: CAASQTGISEQYF; CDR3nt: TGTGCCGCCAGCCAGACAGGGATCAGCGAGCAGTACTTC; v_gene: TRBV15; abundance: .; j_gene: TRBJ2-7; d_gene: TRBD1